Listed below are T cell receptor beta chains from one sample, sequenced in a study of CD4 T cells in relation to SARS-CoV-2 and coronaviruses. These TCRs' antigens remain unknown. Clones were sequenced by immunoSEQ multiplex PCR, and TCRdb holds only the in-frame ones, with some missing. The table records approximately 30,000 clones, 74% of them present only once. Material for sequencing was CD4+ T cells from PBMCs, cultured in vitro. These receptor sequences come from a human donor in good health. The CDR3 runs from the conserved cysteine through the conserved F or W. A D gene is named only where the DNA matches it firmly. A row's size may be missing; if present it is once, few, many or a size class.

-	TRBJ1-6	-	TRBV18	CASSPPPADSYNSPLHF	TGTGCCAGCTCACCACCGCCAGCGGACTCCTATAATTCACCCCTCCACTTT
few	TRBJ1-3	TRBD1	TRBV30	CACLTGALSGNTIYF	TGTGCCTGCTTGACAGGGGCCCTCTCTGGAAACACCATATATTTT
-	TRBJ2-3	TRBD2	TRBV5-6	CASSPGGGTDTQYF	TGTGCCAGCAGCCCGGGAGGGGGCACAGATACGCAGTATTTT
-	TRBJ2-3	-	TRBV10-3	CAISESERDPVYF	TGTGCCATCAGTGAGTCCGAGCGCGATCCAGTGTATTTT
-	TRBJ1-5	-	TRBV6-2/TRBV6-3	CASSYRTQATGLGNQPQHF	TGTGCCAGCAGTTACAGGACCCAAGCAACAGGGCTTGGAAATCAGCCCCAGCATTTT
-	TRBJ1-2	-	TRBV4-3	CASSQDSVPTNYGYTF	TGCGCCAGCAGCCAAGACAGTGTCCCAACTAACTATGGCTACACCTTC
-	TRBJ1-5	-	TRBV7-9	CASSRDANQPQHF	TGTGCCAGCAGTCGGGACGCCAATCAGCCCCAGCATTTT
-	TRBJ2-2	-	TRBV4-3	CASSQDSPNTGELFF	TGCGCCAGCAGCCAGGACTCTCCGAACACCGGGGAGCTGTTTTTT
once	TRBJ1-1	-	TRBV19	CASSFQGTGLRTEAFF	TGTGCCAGTAGTTTTCAGGGTACGGGTTTACGGACTGAAGCTTTCTTT
-	TRBJ2-2	TRBD1	TRBV5-1	CASSIQGGTGELFF	TGCGCCAGCAGCATACAGGGGGGAACCGGGGAGCTGTTTTTT
-	TRBJ2-5	-	TRBV6-5	CASSITPGQGETQYF	TGTGCCAGCAGTATCACCCCAGGACAAGGGGAGACCCAGTACTTC
-	TRBJ2-1	TRBD2	TRBV4-2	CASSPLTSGSPNEQFF	TGTGCCAGCAGCCCCTTAACTAGCGGGAGCCCCAATGAGCAGTTCTTC
-	TRBJ2-1	-	TRBV5-1	CASSLNQGVLNEQFF	TGCGCCAGCAGCTTGAATCAGGGCGTCCTCAATGAGCAGTTCTTC
few	TRBJ2-7	-	TRBV4-3	CASSQETWGEQYF	TGCGCCAGCAGCCAAGAAACTTGGGGGGAGCAGTACTTC
-	TRBJ1-5	-	TRBV7-2	CASSFSTLSNQPQHF	TGTGCCAGCAGCTTTAGTACGTTGAGCAATCAGCCCCAGCATTTT
once	TRBJ1-1	-	TRBV14	CASSPSHNTEAFF	TGTGCCAGCAGCCCGTCCCACAACACTGAAGCTTTCTTT
-	TRBJ1-2	TRBD1	TRBV10-3	CAMSRGQGAGYTF	TGTGCCATGAGCCGGGGACAGGGGGCCGGCTACACCTTC
few	TRBJ2-3	TRBD2	TRBV2	CASRPGLAGGWTDTQYF	TGTGCCAGCAGACCAGGACTAGCGGGGGGGTGGACAGATACGCAGTATTTT
few	TRBJ1-2	-	TRBV27	CASSLALRRGSLSGYTF	TGTGCCAGCAGTTTAGCCCTCAGAAGGGGATCTCTCTCTGGCTACACCTTC
few	TRBJ1-2	TRBD1	TRBV4-2	CASSQERQGLYGYTF	TGTGCCAGCAGCCAAGAGAGACAGGGCCTCTATGGCTACACCTTC
-	TRBJ2-3	-	TRBV7-3	CASSLGAPRGDTQYF	TGTGCCAGCAGCTTAGGGGCGCCCAGGGGAGATACGCAGTATTTT
few	TRBJ2-7	TRBD2	TRBV5-1	CASSEQERGSYEQYF	TGCGCCAGCAGCGAGCAGGAGCGGGGCTCCTACGAGCAGTACTTC
-	TRBJ1-1	-	TRBV19	CASSIGTNQNTEAFF	TGTGCCAGTAGTATTGGGACAAATCAAAACACTGAAGCTTTCTTT
-	TRBJ1-1	TRBD1	TRBV3-1/TRBV3-2	CASSQRQGGTEAFF	TGTGCCAGCAGCCAACGACAGGGGGGAACTGAAGCTTTCTTT
few	TRBJ2-7	-	TRBV7-8	CASSLAGWAGAGF	TGTGCCAGCAGCTTAGCGGGTTGGGCAGGGGCCGGCTTC
-	TRBJ1-2	-	TRBV12-3/TRBV12-4	CASSWSRSGYTF	TGTGCCAGCAGTTGGTCCAGGAGTGGCTACACCTTC
-	TRBJ2-7	-	TRBV18	CASSSRDIYEQYF	TGTGCCAGCTCCTCCCGGGATATCTACGAGCAGTACTTC
-	TRBJ2-5	-	TRBV13	CASSSPLVSKETQYF	TGTGCCAGCAGCTCGCCACTAGTCTCTAAAGAGACCCAGTACTTC
-	TRBJ1-4	-	TRBV19	CASSIRPGGHDEKLFF	TGTGCCAGTAGTATACGCCCTGGGGGGCACGATGAAAAACTGTTTTTT
-	TRBJ2-7	TRBD2	TRBV4-1	CASSHRQREDGKYF	TGCGCCAGCAGCCACAGACAGCGGGAAGACGGCAAGTACTTC